One and the same sample provided the 24 T cell receptor beta chains below, sequenced in a study of T cell repertoires in cytomegalovirus infection. Using its own MiXCR run on the reads, TCRdb lists one record per CDR3 protein. The table lists 500,000 to 600,000 distinct CDR3 sequences, 15% to 20% of them singletons. The sequencing input was CD8+ T cells from PBMCs. These receptor sequences come from a human donor in good health (CMV status not recorded). Some clones in this sample may be carry-over from other donors' samples.

This clonotype occurred many times. The chain has TRBV10-3 and TRBJ2-7; 7 bases fit TRBD1. Germline CDR1 ENHRY, CDR2 SYGVKD. V gave up 6 bases and J gave up 4 bases; unmatched junction bases: 9. The CDR3 is 14 amino acids. Here the CDR3 reads CAISLSTGTYEQYF. The CDR3 DNA is TGTGCCATCAGCCTTTCGACAGGGACGTACGAGCAGTACTTC.

This clonotype was seen a few times. The chain recombines TRBV28 with TRBJ1-5, with 7 bases identical to TRBD1. Germline V lookup: CDR1 MDHEN, CDR2 SYDVKM. CDR3 size: 17 residues. V lost 6 bases, J lost 0 bases, and 11 bases stayed unmatched. CDR3 region: CASRTGTVFYSNQPQHF. As DNA, the CDR3 is TGTGCCAGCAGGACCGGGACAGTCTTCTATAGCAATCAGCCCCAGCATTTT.

This chain links TRBV16 with TRBJ1-1; TRBD1 matches at 9 bases. The CDR3 sequence is 16 residues long. Trimming cost V 4 bases and J 3 bases; bases outside gene matches: 9. Germline-derived CDR1 and CDR2 are KGHSY and FQNENV. In nucleotides, the CDR3 is TGTGCCAGCAGCCCCAGACAGGGGGAGGTGCACACTGAAGCTTTCTTT. Encoded protein: CASSPRQGEVHTEAFF.

This clonotype was counted many times. The gene calls are TRBV28 and TRBJ1-2; perhaps TRBD1 as D (6 bases). CDR1 and CDR2 (germline): MDHEN, SYDVKM. The CDR3 consists of 17 residues. The V and J ends lost 7 bases and 0 bases respectively, with 21 bases between them. CDR3 sequence: CASNTQGSSPANYGYTF. The CDR3 nucleotides read TGTGCCAGCAACACACAGGGTTCCTCCCCAGCTAACTATGGCTACACCTTC.

The chain combines TRBV20-1 with TRBJ2-7; D gene uncertain. From germline, CDR1 is DFQATT and CDR2 SNEGSKA (reference sequence). V lost 0 bases and J 5 bases, leaving 17 bases between the germline ends. The CDR3 has 15 amino acids. CDR3 nucleotide sequence: TGCAGTGCTAGAGATACCCCCTACCAAGAACACGAGCAGTACTTC. It encodes CSARDTPYQEHEQYF.

The chain carries TRBV9 and TRBJ1-5, with D hard to call. The V gene's germline CDR1 is SGDLS and CDR2 YYNGEE. The CDR3 contains 15 residues. Trimming shortened V by 0 bases and J by 0 bases, and 7 bases separated the two germline ends. The CDR3 bases are TGTGCCAGCAGCGTAGGACGGAATAGCAATCAGCCCCAGCATTTT. This encodes CASSVGRNSNQPQHF.

This clonotype showed up many times. The chain is built from TRBV7-8 and TRBJ1-5; D is uncertain. The ends were cut back, 5 bases at V and 0 bases at J, with 14 bases in the middle. Germline CDR1 is SGHVS and CDR2 is FQNEAQ. The CDR3 runs to 16 residues. CDR3 loop: CASSPTETASNQPQHF. In DNA, the CDR3 is TGTGCCAGCAGCCCGACGGAGACCGCTAGCAATCAGCCCCAGCATTTT.

The chain combines TRBV14 with TRBJ2-5; the match to TRBD1 covers 7 bases. The CDR3 spans 14 residues. Losses at the gene ends were 5 bases for V and 3 bases for J; bases not matched to a gene: 6. CDR1 SGHDN and CDR2 FVKESK come from the germline V gene. CDR3 in amino acids: CASSETGLEETQYF. CDR3 bases: TGTGCCAGCAGCGAGACAGGGCTCGAAGAGACCCAGTACTTC.

This clonotype showed up many times. The J gene is TRBJ1-1, the V gene TRBV28; the D gene is possibly TRBD1 (5 bases). Trimming cost V 2 bases and J 0 bases, with 13 bases left between them. The germline V gene has CDR1 MDHEN and CDR2 SYDVKM. The CDR3 loop spans 16 amino acids. CDR3 protein: CASSLNRLGMNTEAFF. In nucleotides, the CDR3 is TGTGCCAGCAGTTTAAACAGGCTGGGAATGAACACTGAAGCTTTCTTT.

V and J are TRBV7-8 and TRBJ2-2; perhaps TRBD1 as D (7 bases). Trimming shortened V by 0 bases and J by 7 bases, and 15 bases separated the two germline ends. The CDR3 sequence is 16 residues long. Looked up from germline, CDR1 is SGHVS and CDR2 is FQNEAQ. The CDR3, as DNA: TGTGCCAGCAGCTTAGCCGCGGAGGGGGCTATCGGGGAGCTGTTTTTT. Amino acid sequence: CASSLAAEGAIGELFF.

On this clonotype itself: The conserved closing phenylalanine or tryptophan is absent in this CDR3, likely reflecting a read error. The chain combines TRBV25-1 with TRBJ2-5, with 11 bases aligning to TRBD2. The V gene's germline CDR1 is MGHDK and CDR2 SYGVNS. V shed 5 bases, J shed 5 bases, and the junction held 10 bases outside the gene matches. The CDR3 spans 16 residues. CDR3: CASSFVSGRAGETQYL. The CDR3 DNA follows: TGTGCCAGCAGTTTCGTTAGCGGGAGGGCCGGGGAGACCCAGTACTTA.

This clonotype was counted a few times. CDR3 DNA: TGTGCCAGCAGTTTTTGGCAGGGGGCGATCGGGCAGCGTTCACCCCTCCACTTT. Translating gives CASSFWQGAIGQRSPLHF. The chain uses TRBV12-3 or TRBV12-4 and TRBJ1-6; 8 bases map to TRBD1. CDR3 length equals 18 residues. The V segment lost 3 bases and the J segment 9 bases; nucleotides outside the gene matches: 16.

This clonotype was counted ten times or more. The rearrangement joins TRBV6-1 to TRBJ1-2; D possibly corresponds to TRBD1 (6 bases). Germline V gene lookup returns CDR1 MNHNS and CDR2 SASEGT. V was shortened by 5 bases and J by 6 bases, with 19 bases between the two germline ends. This CDR3 is built from 15 residues. This CDR3 reads CASSRVDSGFDGYTF. DNA of the CDR3: TGTGCCAGCAGTAGAGTGGACAGCGGGTTCGATGGCTACACCTTC.

This clonotype was seen repeatedly, ten times or more. The CDR3 loop reads CASSYSFRGRGAKNIQYF. The CDR3, as DNA: TGTGCCAGCAGTTACTCCTTCCGAGGGCGCGGAGCCAAAAACATTCAGTACTTC. V gene TRBV6-5 combines with J gene TRBJ2-4; possible D gene TRBD2, 5 bases. V was cut by 0 bases and J by 0 bases, with 15 bases left in between. The CDR3 runs 18 residues. The V gene's germline CDR1 is MNHEY and CDR2 SVGAGI.

This clonotype was picked up many times. The V gene is TRBV12-3 or TRBV12-4, the J gene TRBJ1-4, with D possibly TRBD1 on 6 matching bases. There are 14 residues in the CDR3. The germline V and J ends were trimmed by 5 bases and 3 bases, with 10 bases remaining between them. CDR3 nucleotide sequence: TGTGCCAGCAGTCGGGGGCTGGCTAATGAAAAACTGTTTTTT. This sequence encodes CASSRGLANEKLFF.

The chain recombines TRBV20-1 with TRBJ2-3; TRBD1 might be the D (6 bases). This CDR3 spans 13 amino acids. The V end was cut by 1 base, the J end by 6 bases, with 11 bases between. Germline lookup yields CDR1 DFQATT and CDR2 SNEGSKA (reference sequence). The CDR3 region is CSARATGSDTQYF. CDR3 sequence (DNA): TGCAGTGCTAGAGCGACAGGTTCCGATACGCAGTATTTT.

This clonotype came up many times. The chain joins TRBV7-9 to TRBJ1-2; D uncertain. This CDR3 contains 15 residues. CDR1 and CDR2 (germline): SEHNR, FQNEAQ (reference sequence). Trimming removed 5 bases at V and 5 bases at J, with 18 bases between. CDR3 sequence reads: CASSPLTGTGYGYTF. The CDR3 DNA is TGTGCCAGCAGCCCCCTGACGGGAACTGGGTATGGCTACACCTTC. Combining the CDR3 with reference TRBV7-9 and TRBJ1-2 gives the whole variable domain DTGVSQNPRHKITKRGQNVTFRCDPISEHNRLYWYRQTLGQGPEFLTYFQNEAQLEKSRLLSDRFSAERPKGSFSTLEIQRTEQGDSAMYLCASSPLTGTGYGYTFGSGTRLTVV.

This clonotype was recorded only once. The genes are TRBV12-3 or TRBV12-4 and TRBJ2-5; 8 bases match TRBD2. There are 16 residues in the CDR3. Germline trimming cut 1 base from V and 4 bases from J; bases unmatched to any gene: 8. DNA for the CDR3: TGTGCCAGCAGTTTAGGCCTCGGGGGGGCACTAGAGACCCAGTACTTC. Protein product: CASSLGLGGALETQYF.

This clonotype was picked up many times. This chain joins TRBV7-9 and TRBJ2-7; TRBD2 agrees at 8 bases. CDR1 and CDR2 (germline): SEHNR, FQNEAQ (reference sequence). The CDR3 length is 16 residues. V was pared by 3 bases and J by 0 bases, with 7 bases of the junction left unmatched. CDR3 sequence (DNA): TGTGCCAGCAGCTTGGGCGGGGGGAGTCACTCCTACGAGCAGTACTTC. Protein sequence: CASSLGGGSHSYEQYF.

In its sample, this clonotype was seen many times. The V gene is TRBV11-2, the J gene TRBJ2-5; perhaps TRBD2 as D (5 bases). The CDR3 consists of 14 residues. CDR1 SGHAT and CDR2 FQNNGV come from the germline V gene. With 0 bases removed from V and 3 bases from J, the gap between germline ends came to 8 bases. The CDR3 loop is CASSLDNGKETQYF. Here the CDR3 DNA reads TGTGCCAGCAGCTTAGATAACGGGAAAGAGACCCAGTACTTC.

This clonotype was found many times. The chain joins TRBV19 to TRBJ2-7; D may be TRBD2 (6 bases). V lost 6 bases and J lost 5, with 20 bases in between. The CDR3 is made up of 15 amino acids. Germline values: CDR1 LNHDA, CDR2 SQIVND (reference sequence). CDR3 loop: CASRLSGVSLNEQYF. DNA for the CDR3: TGTGCCAGTAGGTTATCGGGGGTGAGTCTGAACGAGCAGTACTTC.

In this sample, this clonotype turned up a few times. J is TRBJ2-3 and V is TRBV9, with D possibly matching TRBD2 (6 bases). Germline assignment: CDR1 SGDLS and CDR2 YYNGEE. V was pared by 2 bases and J by 2 bases, with 9 bases between. The CDR3 length is 14 residues. CDR3 sequence reads: CASSVGGLTDTQYF. The CDR3 nucleotides read TGTGCCAGCAGCGTCGGGGGTCTCACAGATACGCAGTATTTT.

This clonotype was detected many times. The chain combines TRBV7-9 with TRBJ2-2, with D possibly matching TRBD2 (5 bases). The V end lost 5 bases, the J end lost 0 bases, and 13 bases lay between the germline ends. The CDR3 spans 16 residues. Germline CDR1 SEHNR, CDR2 FQNEAQ (reference sequence). CDR3 amino acids: CASSRSGGPNTGELFF. The DNA of the CDR3 is TGTGCCAGCAGCCGAAGCGGCGGCCCGAACACCGGGGAGCTGTTTTTT. Complete variable domain (other parts from reference TRBV7-9 and TRBJ2-2): DTGVSQNPRHKITKRGQNVTFRCDPISEHNRLYWYRQTLGQGPEFLTYFQNEAQLEKSRLLSDRFSAERPKGSFSTLEIQRTEQGDSAMYLCASSRSGGPNTGELFFGEGSRLTVL.

This clonotype was observed at least ten times. The gene calls are TRBV7-6 and TRBJ1-6, with D possibly TRBD1 on 6 matching bases. This CDR3 contains 16 residues. Per the germline V gene, CDR1 is SGHVS and CDR2 is FNYEAQ. With 0 bases removed from V and 8 bases from J, the gap between germline ends came to 14 bases. CDR3 bases: TGTGCCAGCAGCTTAGCGGAGGGGGGGGGTCATTCACCCCTCCACTTT. Amino acids: CASSLAEGGGHSPLHF.